This entry describes one T cell receptor (beta chain). Its antigen remains unidentified. No qualities accompany the bases; no much larger clone lies one base away. Cut back by 3 bases and 6 bases, the V and J ends lie 9 bases apart. CDR1 DFQATT and CDR2 SNEGSKA were looked up in the germline V gene (reference sequence). From the cysteine up to the phenylalanine, the CDR3 has a length of 12 residues. The entry retains the CDR3 DNA only, 36 bases that are in frame from base 1. The data derive from a study (dated by TCRdb to about 2022). Results and caveats for the whole study, not just this receptor: According to the authors, more investigation is needed, including longitudinal sampling and evaluation of a control group.

PBMCs were isolated from peripheral blood, and genomic DNA from unsorted PBMCs was used for TCR beta sequencing. Survey-level sequencing on the immunoSEQ platform was used to profile the TCR beta chain repertoires. On the study's bioinformatics: CDR3 amino acid length spectratypes and V-J pairing frequencies were compared, and repertoire diversity was measured with the inverse Simpson index. To annotate clonotypes specific to SARS-CoV-2, CMV, influenza A and EBV, TCR beta CDR3 sequences were compared against VDJdb. TCRdb re-hosts the immuneACCESS table, in-frame sequences only. Its copies lack some clones; in the studies checked, an unresolved V gene accounts for under half of them, and the cause for the rest is not known. V and J calls and clone size are as listed in that table; D and trimming were resolved from the DNA. The sample table contains tens of thousands of clones; only one count was recorded for approximately 92% of them. The leading ten clones occupy 4% to 4.5% of the sample.

The chain couples TRBV20-1 to TRBJ1-5, with the D gene uncertain. Sequences were obtained from PBMCs. This TCR was recovered from a middle-aged man with rheumatoid arthritis. The CDR3 protein: CSASLLGQPQHF. The DNA reads TGCAGTGCTAGTTTGTTGGGTCAGCCCCAGCATTTT.